This is a list of T cell receptor beta chains from one sample in a study of low-dose radiotherapy and immunotherapy resistance in tumors. Using its own MiXCR run on the reads, TCRdb lists one record per CDR3 protein. This table has 70,000 to 90,000 distinct CDR3 sequences, 15% to 20% appearing once. The material sequenced was PBMCs, taken before treatment. The receptors were gathered from a male donor with prostate cancer. The CDR3 runs from the conserved cysteine through the conserved F or W. Fields, in order: CDR3 protein, CDR3 DNA, J gene, V gene, clone size, D gene. A D gene is named only where the DNA matches it firmly. Expanded clones get a size class; other rows say once, few or many, or leave the size out.

CDR3aa: CASSYSGGADTQYF
CDR3nt: TGTGCCAGCAGTTATAGCGGAGGGGCAGATACGCAGTATTTT
j_gene: TRBJ2-3
v_gene: TRBV6-2/TRBV6-3
abundance: many
d_gene: .

CDR3aa: CASSLVGAAGELFF
CDR3nt: TGTGCCAGCAGCTTAGTGGGGGCGGCCGGGGAGCTGTTTTTT
j_gene: TRBJ2-2
v_gene: TRBV7-8
abundance: many
d_gene: .

CDR3aa: CASSNGRAEQFF
CDR3nt: TGTGCCAGTAGTAACGGCCGCGCTGAGCAGTTCTTC
j_gene: TRBJ2-1
v_gene: TRBV19
abundance: .
d_gene: .

CDR3aa: CASSRGTGGYTQYF
CDR3nt: TGTGCCAGCAGTCGCGGGACTGGGGGGTATACGCAGTATTTT
j_gene: TRBJ2-3
v_gene: TRBV2
abundance: .
d_gene: .

CDR3aa: CASSYATGYEQYF
CDR3nt: TGTGCCAGCAGTTACGCCACGGGCTACGAGCAGTACTTC
j_gene: TRBJ2-7
v_gene: TRBV6-8
abundance: once
d_gene: .

CDR3aa: CASSHGRDYGYTF
CDR3nt: TGTGCCAGCAGCCATGGACGGGACTATGGCTACACCTTC
j_gene: TRBJ1-2
v_gene: TRBV3-1
abundance: .
d_gene: .

CDR3aa: CATAGTGTDTQYF
CDR3nt: TGTGCCACTGCTGGGACAGGAACAGATACGCAGTATTTT
j_gene: TRBJ2-3
v_gene: TRBV19
abundance: few
d_gene: TRBD1

CDR3aa: CASSIQTSGVHEQFF
CDR3nt: TGTGCCAGTAGTATACAAACTAGCGGGGTGCATGAGCAGTTCTTC
j_gene: TRBJ2-1
v_gene: TRBV19
abundance: .
d_gene: TRBD2

CDR3aa: CSARVVLNTEAFF
CDR3nt: TGCAGTGCTAGAGTTGTCTTGAACACTGAAGCTTTCTTT
j_gene: TRBJ1-1
v_gene: TRBV20-1
abundance: many
d_gene: .

CDR3aa: CASSARGTDTQYF
CDR3nt: TGTGCCAGCAGCGCCCGGGGCACAGATACGCAGTATTTT
j_gene: TRBJ2-3
v_gene: TRBV11-3
abundance: many
d_gene: .

CDR3aa: CASLGRGGTEAFF
CDR3nt: TGTGCTTCACTGGGAAGGGGAGGTACTGAAGCTTTCTTT
j_gene: TRBJ1-1
v_gene: TRBV2
abundance: many
d_gene: .

CDR3aa: CASSGDVYEQYF
CDR3nt: TGCGCCAGCAGCGGGGACGTATACGAGCAGTACTTC
j_gene: TRBJ2-7
v_gene: TRBV5-1
abundance: many
d_gene: .

CDR3aa: CASSLAAGTQETQYF
CDR3nt: TGTGCCAGCAGCTTAGCTGCGGGAACACAAGAGACCCAGTACTTC
j_gene: TRBJ2-5
v_gene: TRBV7-2
abundance: many
d_gene: .

CDR3aa: CAISPKDRDVYNEQFF
CDR3nt: TGTGCCATCAGTCCAAAGGACAGGGACGTTTACAATGAGCAGTTCTTC
j_gene: TRBJ2-1
v_gene: TRBV10-3
abundance: many
d_gene: TRBD1

CDR3aa: CASSLRLAESTDTQYF
CDR3nt: TGTGCCAGCAGCTTGCGGCTAGCGGAGAGCACAGATACGCAGTATTTT
j_gene: TRBJ2-3
v_gene: TRBV5-4
abundance: many
d_gene: TRBD2

CDR3aa: CASSYSAGSGELFF
CDR3nt: TGTGCCAGCAGTTACTCAGCCGGGTCCGGGGAGCTGTTTTTT
j_gene: TRBJ2-2
v_gene: TRBV6-2/TRBV6-3
abundance: few
d_gene: .

CDR3aa: CASNDSWDSPTSTYTFYEQYF
CDR3nt: TGCGCCAGCAACGACAGCTGGGACTCCCCAACATCCACCTACACCTTCTACGAGCAGTACTTC
j_gene: TRBJ2-7
v_gene: TRBV10-1
abundance: many
d_gene: .

CDR3aa: CASSLGVRTGGYEQYF
CDR3nt: TGTGCCAGCAGCCTCGGCGTCAGGACAGGAGGCTACGAGCAGTACTTC
j_gene: TRBJ2-7
v_gene: TRBV4-2
abundance: many
d_gene: TRBD1

CDR3aa: CSVEQGGSYEQYF
CDR3nt: TGCAGCGTTGAACAGGGGGGTTCCTACGAGCAGTACTTC
j_gene: TRBJ2-7
v_gene: TRBV29-1
abundance: .
d_gene: .

CDR3aa: CASSDPTELEAFF
CDR3nt: TGTGCCAGCAGCGACCCCACGGAGCTAGAAGCTTTCTTT
j_gene: TRBJ1-1
v_gene: TRBV2
abundance: many
d_gene: .

CDR3aa: CATSSGLESNTGELFF
CDR3nt: TGTGCCACCAGCAGTGGACTGGAGTCGAACACCGGGGAGCTGTTTTTT
j_gene: TRBJ2-2
v_gene: TRBV15
abundance: many
d_gene: .

CDR3aa: CASSYSPRSGEQYF
CDR3nt: TGTGCCAGCAGTTACTCGCCCCGGTCAGGGGAGCAGTACTTC
j_gene: TRBJ2-7
v_gene: TRBV6-5
abundance: many
d_gene: .

CDR3aa: CASSLTSGGADTQYF
CDR3nt: TGTGCCAGCAGTCTAACTAGCGGGGGGGCAGATACGCAGTATTTT
j_gene: TRBJ2-3
v_gene: TRBV12-3/TRBV12-4
abundance: many
d_gene: TRBD2

CDR3aa: CASSQRTHLDIQYF
CDR3nt: TGTGCCAGCAGCCAAAGGACACATTTGGACATTCAGTACTTC
j_gene: TRBJ2-4
v_gene: TRBV14
abundance: many
d_gene: .

CDR3aa: CSARETVDYEQYF
CDR3nt: TGCAGTGCTAGAGAGACAGTTGACTACGAGCAGTACTTC
j_gene: TRBJ2-7
v_gene: TRBV20-1
abundance: .
d_gene: .

CDR3aa: CASSGQGLVNTGELFF
CDR3nt: TGTGCCAGCAGCGGACAGGGTCTCGTAAACACCGGGGAGCTGTTTTTT
j_gene: TRBJ2-2
v_gene: TRBV6-2/TRBV6-3
abundance: .
d_gene: TRBD1

CDR3aa: CASSPTGQGANGYTF
CDR3nt: TGTGCCAGCTCACCAACGGGACAGGGGGCCAATGGCTACACCTTC
j_gene: TRBJ1-2
v_gene: TRBV18
abundance: many
d_gene: TRBD1

CDR3aa: CASSLGVTNTGELFF
CDR3nt: TGTGCCAGCAGTTTAGGAGTTACGAACACCGGGGAGCTGTTTTTT
j_gene: TRBJ2-2
v_gene: TRBV27
abundance: many
d_gene: .

CDR3aa: CASSRDRAAGANVLTF
CDR3nt: TGTGCCAGCTCACGGGACAGGGCCGCTGGGGCCAACGTCCTGACTTTC
j_gene: TRBJ2-6
v_gene: TRBV18
abundance: many
d_gene: TRBD1

CDR3aa: CASRIGRGDTEAFF
CDR3nt: TGTGCCAGCAGAATCGGTCGGGGGGACACTGAAGCTTTCTTT
j_gene: TRBJ1-1
v_gene: TRBV7-2
abundance: .
d_gene: .

CDR3aa: CASSGSEGGRETQYF
CDR3nt: TGCGCCAGCAGTGGCTCTGAGGGGGGCAGGGAGACCCAGTACTTC
j_gene: TRBJ2-5
v_gene: TRBV10-2
abundance: many
d_gene: .

CDR3aa: CASSQRQHSTYSNQPQHF
CDR3nt: TGTGCCAGCAGCCAGAGACAGCACTCGACTTATAGCAATCAGCCCCAGCATTTT
j_gene: TRBJ1-5
v_gene: TRBV5-1
abundance: .
d_gene: .

CDR3aa: CSGIRSSGGATYNEQFF
CDR3nt: TGCAGTGGCATTCGATCCAGCGGGGGGGCGACCTACAATGAGCAGTTCTTC
j_gene: TRBJ2-1
v_gene: TRBV20-1
abundance: many
d_gene: TRBD2

CDR3aa: CASSQVVAGDTGELFF
CDR3nt: TGTGCCAGCAGCCAAGTGGTAGCGGGAGACACCGGGGAGCTGTTTTTT
j_gene: TRBJ2-2
v_gene: TRBV4-2
abundance: many
d_gene: TRBD2

CDR3aa: CASSQDGLAGFSSYEQYF
CDR3nt: TGTGCCAGCAGCCAAGATGGACTAGCGGGGTTTAGCTCCTACGAGCAGTACTTC
j_gene: TRBJ2-7
v_gene: TRBV3-1
abundance: many
d_gene: TRBD2

CDR3aa: CASTSDSTGRYEQYF
CDR3nt: TGTGCCAGCACCTCAGATTCGACAGGGAGGTACGAGCAGTACTTC
j_gene: TRBJ2-7
v_gene: TRBV28
abundance: .
d_gene: .

CDR3aa: CASTPGGLRGTQYF
CDR3nt: TGTGCCAGCACCCCTGGGGGCCTACGGGGGACCCAGTACTTC
j_gene: TRBJ2-5
v_gene: TRBV2
abundance: medium-sized
d_gene: .

CDR3aa: CASSPRGGSGETQYF
CDR3nt: TGTGCCAGCAGCCCCCGCGGGGGGTCGGGAGAGACCCAGTACTTC
j_gene: TRBJ2-5
v_gene: TRBV7-6
abundance: many
d_gene: TRBD2

CDR3aa: CSAPKRVASYEQYF
CDR3nt: TGCAGTGCTCCTAAACGTGTGGCCTCCTACGAGCAGTACTTC
j_gene: TRBJ2-7
v_gene: TRBV20-1
abundance: .
d_gene: .

CDR3aa: CAWTRRGALLQYF
CDR3nt: TGTGCCTGGACACGGCGGGGGGCCCTCTTGCAGTATTTT
j_gene: TRBJ2-3
v_gene: TRBV30
abundance: many
d_gene: TRBD2

CDR3aa: CASRGTSKTQYF
CDR3nt: TGTGCCAGCAGGGGGACCTCGAAGACCCAGTACTTC
j_gene: TRBJ2-5
v_gene: TRBV7-9
abundance: many
d_gene: .

CDR3aa: CSVGTGGDGEQFF
CDR3nt: TGCAGCGTGGGGACAGGGGGGGACGGTGAGCAGTTCTTC
j_gene: TRBJ2-1
v_gene: TRBV29-1
abundance: .
d_gene: TRBD1

CDR3aa: CASSFRVLTGELFF
CDR3nt: TGTGCCAGCAGCTTCAGGGTTCTCACCGGGGAGCTGTTTTTT
j_gene: TRBJ2-2
v_gene: TRBV7-8
abundance: many
d_gene: .

CDR3aa: CASSFRDSSYEQYF
CDR3nt: TGTGCCAGCAGTTTCAGGGACAGTTCCTACGAGCAGTACTTC
j_gene: TRBJ2-7
v_gene: TRBV27
abundance: .
d_gene: TRBD1

CDR3aa: CASSLERFLAGNNEQFF
CDR3nt: TGTGCCAGCAGCTTAGAGCGGTTTCTAGCGGGGAACAATGAGCAGTTCTTC
j_gene: TRBJ2-1
v_gene: TRBV11-2
abundance: many
d_gene: TRBD2

CDR3aa: CASSQVIDRVKDTQYF
CDR3nt: TGTGCCAGCAGCCAAGTGATCGACAGGGTCAAAGATACGCAGTATTTT
j_gene: TRBJ2-3
v_gene: TRBV3-1
abundance: many
d_gene: TRBD1

CDR3aa: CASSSGRNEQFF
CDR3nt: TGTGCCAGCAGCTCCGGTAGGAATGAGCAGTTCTTC
j_gene: TRBJ2-1
v_gene: TRBV13
abundance: once
d_gene: .

CDR3aa: CASSHRRQGYEQYF
CDR3nt: TGTGCCAGCAGCCACAGGAGACAGGGCTACGAGCAGTACTTC
j_gene: TRBJ2-7
v_gene: TRBV7-6
abundance: few
d_gene: TRBD1

CDR3aa: CASSQRGLAGSGELFF
CDR3nt: TGTGCCAGCAGCCAACGGGGACTAGCGGGTTCGGGGGAGCTGTTTTTT
j_gene: TRBJ2-2
v_gene: TRBV7-2
abundance: many
d_gene: TRBD2

CDR3aa: CASRGQGWRNEKLFF
CDR3nt: TGTGCCAGCAGGGGACAGGGGTGGCGGAATGAAAAACTGTTTTTT
j_gene: TRBJ1-4
v_gene: TRBV6-6
abundance: many
d_gene: TRBD1

CDR3aa: CSAREVRDTEAFF
CDR3nt: TGCAGTGCTCGTGAGGTTCGGGACACTGAAGCTTTCTTT
j_gene: TRBJ1-1
v_gene: TRBV20-1
abundance: .
d_gene: .